What follows are 4 T cell receptor beta chains derived from one specimen sequenced in a study of T cells in localized non-small cell lung cancer. Method: immunoSEQ multiplex PCR; TCRdb's copy keeps in-frame clones and lacks some. In the table there are about 26,000 clones, 75% to 85% of which are singletons. The sequencing here drew on peripheral blood, taken before any cancer treatment. The receptors come from a woman aged 35-75 years with stage I lung adenocarcinoma.

The chain links TRBV4-1 to TRBJ1-3, with D unresolved. The germline V gene encodes CDR1 MGHRA and CDR2 YSYEKL. The CDR3 totals 15 residues. Trimming took 0 bases from V and 0 from J, leaving 6 bases between them. CDR3 loop: CASSQDSNSGNTIYF. Here the CDR3 DNA reads TGCGCCAGCAGCCAAGACTCCAACTCTGGAAACACCATATATTTT.

The V call is TRBV9, the J call TRBJ2-2; D may be TRBD2 (5 bases). Trimming took off 5 bases at V and 5 bases at J, with 7 bases between the two ends. Germline assignment: CDR1 SGDLS and CDR2 YYNGEE. CDR3 length: 12 amino acids. The CDR3 protein is CASRRGTGELFF. The CDR3, as DNA: TGTGCCAGCAGGAGAGGGACCGGGGAGCTGTTTTTT.

DNA of the CDR3: TGCGCCAGCAGCCCCTTAGCGGGAGGCGGTGAGCAGTTCTTC. Its translation: CASSPLAGGGEQFF. The chain employs TRBV4-1 and TRBJ2-1; the match to TRBD2 covers 10 bases. CDR1 MGHRA and CDR2 YSYEKL come from the germline V gene. The ends lost 4 bases at V and 9 bases at J; junction bases unmatched: 6. The CDR3 contains 14 residues.

V is TRBV10-3 and J is TRBJ1-2; D possibly corresponds to TRBD1 (6 bases). Deletions cut 0 bases from V and 8 bases from J, with 13 bases between. The CDR3 sequence is 14 residues long. Germline V gene sequence: CDR1 ENHRY, CDR2 SYGVKD. CDR3 in amino acids: CAISESSRGVGYTF. The DNA of the CDR3 is TGTGCCATCAGTGAGTCGAGCAGGGGCGTCGGCTACACCTTC.